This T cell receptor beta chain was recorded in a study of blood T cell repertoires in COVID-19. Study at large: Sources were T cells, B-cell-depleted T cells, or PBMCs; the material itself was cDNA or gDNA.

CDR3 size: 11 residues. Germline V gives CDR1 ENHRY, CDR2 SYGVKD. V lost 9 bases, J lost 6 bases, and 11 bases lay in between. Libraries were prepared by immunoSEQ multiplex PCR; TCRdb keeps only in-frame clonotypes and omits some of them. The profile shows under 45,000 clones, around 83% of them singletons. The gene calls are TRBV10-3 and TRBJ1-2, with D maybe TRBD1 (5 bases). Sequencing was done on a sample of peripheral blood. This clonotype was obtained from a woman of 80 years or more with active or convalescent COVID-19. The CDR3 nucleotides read TGTGCCATAACTAAGGGGAATGGCTACACCTTC. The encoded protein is CAITKGNGYTF.